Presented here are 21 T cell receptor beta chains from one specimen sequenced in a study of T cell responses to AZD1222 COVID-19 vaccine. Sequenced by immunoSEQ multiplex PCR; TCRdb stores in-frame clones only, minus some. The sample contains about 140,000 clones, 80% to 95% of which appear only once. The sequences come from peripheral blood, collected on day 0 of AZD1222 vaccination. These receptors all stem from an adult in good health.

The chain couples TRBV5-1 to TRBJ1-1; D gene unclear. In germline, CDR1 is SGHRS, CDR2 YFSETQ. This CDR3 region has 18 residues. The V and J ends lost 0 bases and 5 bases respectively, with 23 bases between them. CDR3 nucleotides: TGCGCCAGCAGCTTGGCCCTCGGGATCCGGAGGGAAGGGACTGAAGCTTTCTTT. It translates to CASSLALGIRREGTEAFF.

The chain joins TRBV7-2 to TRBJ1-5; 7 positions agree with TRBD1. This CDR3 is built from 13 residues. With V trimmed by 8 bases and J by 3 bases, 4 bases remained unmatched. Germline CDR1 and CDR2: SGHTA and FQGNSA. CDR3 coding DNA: TGTGCCAGCCGGACAGGCCTCAATCAGCCCCAGCATTTT. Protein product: CASRTGLNQPQHF.

The CDR3, as DNA: TGTGCCAGTAGTATCCGGATTAATGAAAAACTGTTTTTT. This translates into CASSIRINEKLFF. J is TRBJ1-4 and V is TRBV19; D is undetermined. V was trimmed by 3 bases and J by 4 bases, leaving 6 bases between them. The CDR3 spans 13 residues. Germline V gene lookup returns CDR1 LNHDA and CDR2 SQIVND (reference sequence).

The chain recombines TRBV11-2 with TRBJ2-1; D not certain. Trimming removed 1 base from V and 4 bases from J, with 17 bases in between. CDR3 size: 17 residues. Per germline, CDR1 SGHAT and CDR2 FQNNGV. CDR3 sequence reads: CASSLVGASNYYNEQFF. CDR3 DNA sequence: TGTGCCAGCAGCTTAGTAGGAGCGTCAAACTATTACAATGAGCAGTTCTTC.

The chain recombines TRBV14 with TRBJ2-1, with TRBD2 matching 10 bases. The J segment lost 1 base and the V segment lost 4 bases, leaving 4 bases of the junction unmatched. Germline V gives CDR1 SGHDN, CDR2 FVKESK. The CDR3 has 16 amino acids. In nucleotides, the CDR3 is TGTGCCAGCAGCCCTAGCGGGAGTTTATCCTACAATGAGCAGTTCTTC. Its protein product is CASSPSGSLSYNEQFF.

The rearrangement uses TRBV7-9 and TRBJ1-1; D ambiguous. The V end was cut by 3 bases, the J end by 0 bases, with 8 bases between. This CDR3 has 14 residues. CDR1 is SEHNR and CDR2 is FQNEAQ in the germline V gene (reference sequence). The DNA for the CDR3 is TGTGCCAGCAGCTTCGGTGGCGTGAACACTGAAGCTTTCTTT. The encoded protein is CASSFGGVNTEAFF.

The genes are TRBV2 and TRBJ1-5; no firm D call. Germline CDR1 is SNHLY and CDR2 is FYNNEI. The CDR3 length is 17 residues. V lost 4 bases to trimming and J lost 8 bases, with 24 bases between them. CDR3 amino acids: CASSASPPRGGREPQHF. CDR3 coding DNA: TGTGCCAGCAGTGCTTCCCCCCCCCGGGGTGGGCGGGAGCCCCAGCATTTT.

The CDR3 loop is CASSFSGRWGEQYF. The CDR3 DNA is TGTGCCAGCAGTTTTAGCGGGAGGTGGGGTGAGCAGTACTTC. V gene TRBV27 combines with J gene TRBJ2-7; 10 nucleotides align to TRBD2. Germline V gene sequence: CDR1 MNHEY, CDR2 SMNVEV (reference sequence). The CDR3 contains 14 residues. After removal of 3 bases from V and 7 bases from J, the junction contained 6 bases not matched to a gene.

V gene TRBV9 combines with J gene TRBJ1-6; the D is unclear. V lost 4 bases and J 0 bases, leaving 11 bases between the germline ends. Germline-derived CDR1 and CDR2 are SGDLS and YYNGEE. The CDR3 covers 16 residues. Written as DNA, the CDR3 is TGTGCCAGCAGCCCAGGCGCCAGCTCCTATAATTCACCCCTCCACTTT. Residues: CASSPGASSYNSPLHF.

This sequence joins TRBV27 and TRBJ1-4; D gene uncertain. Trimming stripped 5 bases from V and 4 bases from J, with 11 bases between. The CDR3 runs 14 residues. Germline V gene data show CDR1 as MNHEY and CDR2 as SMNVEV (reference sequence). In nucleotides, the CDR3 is TGTGCCAGCAGTCTTCACATCCTTAATGAAAAACTGTTTTTT. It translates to CASSLHILNEKLFF.

The CDR3 DNA sequence: TGTGCCAGCAGCCAAGTGGGAAGCTCGAACACCGGGGAGCTGTTTTTT. It specifies CASSQVGSSNTGELFF. The chain joins TRBV14 to TRBJ2-2; D is uncertain. V shed 1 base and J shed 0 bases, with 9 bases lying between them. The germline V gene has CDR1 SGHDN and CDR2 FVKESK. CDR3 length: 16 amino acids.

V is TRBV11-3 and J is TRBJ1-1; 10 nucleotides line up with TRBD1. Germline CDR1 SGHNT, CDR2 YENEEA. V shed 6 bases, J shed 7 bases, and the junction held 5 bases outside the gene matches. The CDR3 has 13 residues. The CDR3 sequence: CASSRQGASEAFF. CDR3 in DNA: TGTGCCAGCAGTCGACAGGGGGCAAGTGAAGCTTTCTTT.

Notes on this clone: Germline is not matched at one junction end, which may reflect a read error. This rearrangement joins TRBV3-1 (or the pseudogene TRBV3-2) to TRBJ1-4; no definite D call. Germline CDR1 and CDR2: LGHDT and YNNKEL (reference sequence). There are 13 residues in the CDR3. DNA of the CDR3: TGTGCCAGCAGCCCGACTTCTAAGGAAAAACTGTTTTTT. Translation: CASSPTSKEKLFF.

The CDR3 here is CASSPGTSHAGELFF. CDR3 nucleotide sequence: TGTGCCAGCTCACCAGGGACTAGTCACGCCGGGGAGCTGTTTTTT. The genes are TRBV18 and TRBJ2-2; 8 nucleotides line up with TRBD2. This CDR3 region has 15 residues. V gave up 2 bases and J gave up 6 bases; unmatched junction bases: 5. The germline V gene has CDR1 KGHSH and CDR2 LQKENI.

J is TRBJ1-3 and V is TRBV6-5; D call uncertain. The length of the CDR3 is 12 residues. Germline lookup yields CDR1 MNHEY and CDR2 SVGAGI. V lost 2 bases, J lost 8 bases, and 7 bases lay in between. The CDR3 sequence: CASSYDRHTIYF. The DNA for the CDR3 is TGTGCCAGCAGTTACGATCGACACACCATATATTTT.

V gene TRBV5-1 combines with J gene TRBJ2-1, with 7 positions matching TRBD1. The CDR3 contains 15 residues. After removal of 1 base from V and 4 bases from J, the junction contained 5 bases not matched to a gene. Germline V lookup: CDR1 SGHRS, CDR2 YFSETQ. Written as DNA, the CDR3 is TGCGCCAGCAGCTTGACAGGGGAGAAGTACAATGAGCAGTTCTTC. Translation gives CASSLTGEKYNEQFF.

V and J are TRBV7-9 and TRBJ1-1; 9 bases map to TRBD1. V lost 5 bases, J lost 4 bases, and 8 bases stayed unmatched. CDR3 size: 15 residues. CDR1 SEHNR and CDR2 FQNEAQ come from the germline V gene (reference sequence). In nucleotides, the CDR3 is TGTGCCAGCAGCGATGGACAGGGGTTCGGCACTGAAGCTTTCTTT. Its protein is CASSDGQGFGTEAFF.

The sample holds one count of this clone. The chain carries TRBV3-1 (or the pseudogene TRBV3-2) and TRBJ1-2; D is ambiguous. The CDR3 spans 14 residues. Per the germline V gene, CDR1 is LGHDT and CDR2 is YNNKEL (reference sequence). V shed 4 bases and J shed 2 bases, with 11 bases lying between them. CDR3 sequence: CASSREDGNYGYTF. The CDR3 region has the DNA TGTGCCAGCAGCCGAGAGGACGGGAACTATGGCTACACCTTC.

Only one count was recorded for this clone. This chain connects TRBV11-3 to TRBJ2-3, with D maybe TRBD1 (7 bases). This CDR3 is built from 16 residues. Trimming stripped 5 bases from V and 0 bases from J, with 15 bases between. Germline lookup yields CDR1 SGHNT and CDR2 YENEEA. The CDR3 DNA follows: TGTGCCAGCAGCCAGGGGGGCGGTTTTAGCACAGATACGCAGTATTTT. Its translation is CASSQGGGFSTDTQYF. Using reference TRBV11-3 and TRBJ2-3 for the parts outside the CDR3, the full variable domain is EAGVVQSPRYKIIEKKQPVAFWCNPISGHNTLYWYLQNLGQGPELLIRYENEEAVDDSQLPKDRFSAERLKGVDSTLKIQPAELGDSAVYLCASSQGGGFSTDTQYFGPGTRLTVL.

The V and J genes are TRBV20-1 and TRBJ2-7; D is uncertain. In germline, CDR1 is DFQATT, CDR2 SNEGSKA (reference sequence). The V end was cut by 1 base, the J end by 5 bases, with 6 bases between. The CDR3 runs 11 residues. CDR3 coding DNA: TGCAGTGCTAGAGTCTTCGACGAGCAGTACTTC. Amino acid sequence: CSARVFDEQYF.

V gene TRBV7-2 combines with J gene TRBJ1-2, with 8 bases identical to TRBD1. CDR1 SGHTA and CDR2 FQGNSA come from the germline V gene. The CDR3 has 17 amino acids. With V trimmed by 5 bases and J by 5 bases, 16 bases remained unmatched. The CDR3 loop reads CASSPKGQGAVGYGYTF. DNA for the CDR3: TGTGCCAGCAGCCCAAAGGGGCAGGGGGCAGTAGGTTATGGCTACACCTTC.